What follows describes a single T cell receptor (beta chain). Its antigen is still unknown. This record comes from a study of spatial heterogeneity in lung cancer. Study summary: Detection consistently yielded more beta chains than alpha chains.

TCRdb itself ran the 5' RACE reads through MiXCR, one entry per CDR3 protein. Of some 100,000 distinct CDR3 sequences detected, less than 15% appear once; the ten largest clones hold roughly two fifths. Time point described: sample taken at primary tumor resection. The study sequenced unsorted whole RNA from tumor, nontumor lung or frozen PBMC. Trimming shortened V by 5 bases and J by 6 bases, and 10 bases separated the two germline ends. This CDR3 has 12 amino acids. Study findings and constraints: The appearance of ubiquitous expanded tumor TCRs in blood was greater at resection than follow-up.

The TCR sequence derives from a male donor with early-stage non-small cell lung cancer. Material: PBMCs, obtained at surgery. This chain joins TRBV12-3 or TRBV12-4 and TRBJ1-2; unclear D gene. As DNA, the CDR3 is TGTGCCAGCAGTGAGTTTAAGGATGGCTACACCTTC. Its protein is CASSEFKDGYTF.